This T cell receptor beta chain was profiled in a study of CD8 T cells in Susac syndrome. This clonotype was recorded only once. When the RNA was reverse transcribed, random hexamers were used with an input of about 0.5 to 1 ug. Via MiXCR, TCRdb re-called the immunoSEQ multiplex PCR reads, giving one row per CDR3 protein. The table shows 130,000 to 150,000 distinct CDR3 sequences, with approximately 95% occurring only once. V shed 2 bases and J 4 bases; nucleotides not matched to a gene: 0. This CDR3 has 14 amino acids. This chain joins TRBV12-3 or TRBV12-4 and TRBJ2-2, with 8 bases aligning to TRBD2. The sequence was obtained from a human donor with Susac syndrome. The specimen was CD4+ T cells from PBMCs. This chain's CDR3 is CASSLSGGTGELFF. The DNA of the CDR3 is TGTGCCAGCAGTTTAAGCGGGGGCACCGGGGAGCTGTTTTTT.